The 28 T cell receptor beta chains listed next were all sequenced from one sample in a study of memory CD4+ T cells and cytomegalovirus serostatus. Some clones are missing from TCRdb's copy, which holds only in-frame ones; the method was immunoSEQ multiplex PCR. The sample carries 60,000 to 75,000 clones, around 80% recorded once. The sort gate was single viable CD3+CD4+CD8-CD45RO+ cells for memory CD4+ T cells. The sample consisted of memory CD4+ T cells from blood. The receptor source for this set is an adult in good health and CMV-seronegative. Some clones in this sample may be carry-over from other donors' samples.

The rearrangement uses TRBV7-8 and TRBJ1-3, with 9 bases fitting TRBD1. From germline, CDR1 is SGHVS and CDR2 FQNEAQ. The length of the CDR3 is 16 residues. J lost 3 bases, V lost 5 bases, and 8 bases had no gene match. The CDR3 nucleotides are TGTGCCAGCAGCGCGGCGACAGGGGGAAATGGAAACACCATATATTTT. This encodes CASSAATGGNGNTIYF.

This chain links TRBV19 with TRBJ2-7; the D gene could be TRBD1 or TRBD2 (5 bases each). Germline loops: CDR1 LNHDA, CDR2 SQIVND (reference sequence). Trimming shortened V by 1 base and J by 3 bases, and 7 bases separated the two germline ends. This CDR3 comprises 13 residues. In DNA, the CDR3 is TGTGCCAGTAGTATAGCGAGGGGCTACGAGCAGTACTTC. As protein: CASSIARGYEQYF.

The chain carries TRBV30 and TRBJ2-7; D may correspond to TRBD1 or TRBD2 (5 bases each). Trimming removed 5 bases from V and 2 bases from J, with 13 bases in between. The germline CDR1 and CDR2 sequences are GTSNPN and SVGIG (reference sequence). This CDR3 contains 13 residues. The CDR3 region has the DNA TGTGCCTGGGGACGGGACCGACCCTACGAGCAGTACTTC. It specifies CAWGRDRPYEQYF.

The chain joins TRBV7-2 to TRBJ2-3; no firm D call. The CDR3 has 15 amino acids. CDR1 and CDR2 (germline): SGHTA, FQGNSA. Trimming cost V 5 bases and J 7 bases, with 19 bases left between them. The CDR3 DNA is TGTGCCAGCAGCCGAAATACCGGCAGCAGGAATACGCAGTATTTT. It specifies CASSRNTGSRNTQYF.

The chain joins TRBV2 to TRBJ2-1; either TRBD1 or TRBD2 may fit D (5 bases each). Germline assignment: CDR1 SNHLY and CDR2 FYNNEI. The CDR3 runs 12 residues. V lost 6 bases and J 11 bases, leaving 14 bases between the germline ends. CDR3 loop: CASRGDQGQQFF. CDR3 in DNA: TGTGCCAGCAGGGGGGACCAAGGCCAGCAGTTCTTC.

The V call is TRBV7-2, the J call TRBJ2-1; 8 bases align to TRBD2. CDR3 size: 16 residues. J gave up 6 bases and V 7 bases, and 14 bases lay outside the gene matches. In germline, CDR1 is SGHTA, CDR2 FQGNSA. CDR3 amino acids: CASKRREGLFGNEQFF. CDR3 sequence (DNA): TGTGCCAGCAAACGACGGGAGGGCCTGTTTGGCAATGAGCAGTTCTTC.

CDR3 sequence: CAISEMASGGAISTYNEQFF. CDR3 DNA sequence: TGTGCCATCAGTGAGATGGCTAGCGGGGGGGCCATTTCCACCTACAATGAGCAGTTCTTC. J is TRBJ2-1 and V is TRBV10-3; 12 bases are a match to TRBD2. Germline V gene lookup returns CDR1 ENHRY and CDR2 SYGVKD. The CDR3 covers 20 residues. V lost 2 bases, J lost 2 bases, and 13 bases stayed unmatched.

V gene TRBV5-1 combines with J gene TRBJ1-4; D is perhaps TRBD1 (6 bases). V was cut by 0 bases and J by 8 bases, with 17 bases left in between. Germline CDR1 is SGHRS and CDR2 is YFSETQ. CDR3 length: 16 residues. CDR3 DNA: TGCGCCAGCAGCTTGGCCGTGGGGGGGGCGGTCGAAAAACTGTTTTTT. This gives the protein CASSLAVGGAVEKLFF.

The V and J genes are TRBV5-1 and TRBJ1-5; 7 positions agree with TRBD1. The trim removed 2 bases at V and 7 bases at J, leaving 6 bases unmatched. CDR1 and CDR2 (germline): SGHRS, YFSETQ. The CDR3 runs to 14 residues. DNA of the CDR3: TGCGCCAGCAGCTTAGGGACAGTAGGGCAGCCCCAGCATTTT. Protein sequence: CASSLGTVGQPQHF.

The J gene is TRBJ2-7, the V gene TRBV5-4; 10 bases map to TRBD1. J lost 2 bases, V lost 4 bases, and 9 bases had no gene match. The length of the CDR3 is 16 residues. The V gene's germline CDR1 is SGHNT and CDR2 YYREEE (reference sequence). CDR3: CASSRGRDRGTYEQYF. The CDR3 coding sequence is TGTGCCAGCAGCCGGGGCCGGGACAGGGGTACCTACGAGCAGTACTTC. Looking up the rest from reference TRBV5-4 and TRBJ2-7 gives the full variable domain: ETGVTQSPTHLIKTRGQQVTLRCSSQSGHNTVSWYQQALGQGPQFIFQYYREEENGRGNFPPRFSGLQFPNYSSELNVNALELDDSALYLCASSRGRDRGTYEQYFGPGTRLTVT.

Comments on this clone: In the same sample, other DNA sequences code for this CDR3. This rearrangement joins TRBV6-5 to TRBJ1-1; possibly TRBD1 for D (6 bases). The length of the CDR3 is 14 residues. The V end was cut by 6 bases, the J end by 3 bases, with 14 bases between. Germline lookup yields CDR1 MNHEY and CDR2 SVGAGI. The CDR3 DNA reads TGTGCCAGCAGCGAACAGGGTGTGTACACTGAAGCTTTCTTT. Translating gives CASSEQGVYTEAFF.

The table lists this clone with a count of one. This sequence joins TRBV28 and TRBJ2-5; the D call may be TRBD1 or TRBD2 (6 bases each). CDR3 length equals 15 residues. Germline V gene data show CDR1 as MDHEN and CDR2 as SYDVKM. V was shortened by 8 bases and J by 4 bases, with 20 bases between the two germline ends. CDR3 DNA sequence: TGTGCCAGCGGCCCGCGAAAGGGGGGCCCAGAGACCCAGTACTTC. It specifies CASGPRKGGPETQYF.

The chain is built from TRBV21-1 and TRBJ1-2. TRBV21-1 is termed a pseudogene. The CDR3 length is 14 residues. CDR3 amino acids: CASSKEGILYGYTF. The DNA for the CDR3 is TGTGCCAGCAGCAAAGAAGGGATCCTCTATGGCTACACCTTC.

J is TRBJ2-3 and V is TRBV4-1; 9 positions agree with TRBD2. Germline CDR1 and CDR2: MGHRA and YSYEKL. The trim removed 6 bases at V and 2 bases at J, leaving 6 bases unmatched. This CDR3 comprises 15 residues. The CDR3, as DNA: TGCGCCAGCAGTTTAGCGGGAGCCGTCACAGATACGCAGTATTTT. Translated, it gives CASSLAGAVTDTQYF.

The V and J genes are TRBV6-1 and TRBJ2-2; 10 bases are a match to TRBD2. The V and J ends lost 6 bases and 4 bases, in that order; junction bases with no gene match: 5. The CDR3 sequence is 15 residues long. Germline loops: CDR1 MNHNS, CDR2 SASEGT. CDR3 sequence reads: CASRSGGAGTGELFF. CDR3 nucleotides: TGTGCCAGCAGAAGCGGGGGGGCCGGCACCGGGGAGCTGTTTTTT.

This chain uses TRBV6-1 with TRBJ2-3; the match to TRBD2 covers 11 bases. This CDR3 comprises 15 residues. Germline V gives CDR1 MNHNS, CDR2 SASEGT. Unmatched junction bases numbered 5, after V lost 3 bases and J lost 6 bases. The CDR3, as DNA: TGTGCCAGCAGTGACCTTAGCGGGGGGGTGGATACGCAGTATTTT. Its protein is CASSDLSGGVDTQYF.

The chain has TRBV27 and TRBJ2-1; 10 nucleotides align to TRBD2. Germline V gene lookup returns CDR1 MNHEY and CDR2 SMNVEV (reference sequence). V dropped 2 bases and J dropped 0; count of bases not matched to a gene: 10. CDR3 size: 19 residues. The CDR3 loop is CASSLGRLAGVGSYNEQFF. The CDR3 nucleotides are TGTGCCAGCAGTTTAGGGAGGCTAGCGGGAGTTGGCTCCTACAATGAGCAGTTCTTC.

The V call is TRBV14, the J call TRBJ1-1; the D gene is possibly TRBD1 (6 bases). The CDR3 has 15 residues. Germline V gives CDR1 SGHDN, CDR2 FVKESK. Trimming took off 2 bases at V and 5 bases at J, with 15 bases between the two ends. The CDR3 nucleotides are TGTGCCAGCAGCCAAAGGTCCACAGGGAGAACTGAAGCTTTCTTT. This encodes CASSQRSTGRTEAFF.

The J gene is TRBJ2-1, the V gene TRBV12-5; D not certain. The germline CDR1 and CDR2 sequences are LGHNT and FRNRAP. Trimming removed 4 bases at V and 0 bases at J, with 13 bases between. CDR3 size: 16 residues. The CDR3 DNA reads TGTGCTAGTGGTTCGAAAGTGATCCCCTCCTACAATGAGCAGTTCTTC. This translates into CASGSKVIPSYNEQFF. Variable domain in full (rest from reference TRBV12-5 and TRBJ2-1): DARVTQTPRHKVTEMGQEVTMRCQPILGHNTVFWYRQTMMQGLELLAYFRNRAPLDDSGMPKDRFSAEMPDATLATLKIQPSEPRDSAVYFCASGSKVIPSYNEQFFGPGTRLTVL.

This clone was picked up one time. The V and J genes are TRBV30 and TRBJ1-5; D remains unclear. This CDR3 contains 15 residues. From germline, CDR1 is GTSNPN and CDR2 SVGIG (reference sequence). The germline V and J ends were trimmed by 2 bases and 0 bases, with 11 bases remaining between them. CDR3 DNA: TGTGCCTGGAGTTTGAAGTCCATTAGCAATCAGCCCCAGCATTTT. It translates to CAWSLKSISNQPQHF.

V is TRBV6-4 and J is TRBJ1-1; D gene uncertain. Germline-derived CDR1 and CDR2 are MRHNA and SNTAGT. The CDR3 contains 13 residues. V dropped 3 bases and J dropped 0 bases, with 5 bases sitting between them. In DNA, the CDR3 is TGTGCCAGCAGTGAAGGAATGAACACTGAAGCTTTCTTT. Its protein product is CASSEGMNTEAFF.

The chain has TRBV28 and TRBJ2-7, with D perhaps given as TRBD1 or TRBD2 (6 bases each). The CDR3 loop spans 14 amino acids. With 5 bases removed from V and 4 bases from J, the gap between germline ends came to 15 bases. The V gene's germline CDR1 is MDHEN and CDR2 SYDVKM. CDR3 DNA sequence: TGTGCCAGCAGTCTAGCCACAGGGAGGTACGAGCAGTACTTC. Translated: CASSLATGRYEQYF.

V is TRBV19 and J is TRBJ2-7; 9 bases fit TRBD2. The CDR3 runs 15 residues. Germline lookup yields CDR1 LNHDA and CDR2 SQIVND (reference sequence). V trimming: 1 base; J trimming: 1 base; junction bases outside the gene matches: 2. CDR3 bases: TGTGCCAGTAGTATAGCTGCGGGAGGGTCCTACGAGCAGTACTTC. This gives the protein CASSIAAGGSYEQYF.

In this sample, this clone turned up a few times. This sample also contains other DNA sequences that code for the same CDR3. The J gene is TRBJ2-1, the V gene TRBV28, with 8 bases aligning to TRBD2. CDR1 is MDHEN, CDR2 SYDVKM, per germline. V was clipped by 6 bases and J by 2 bases; unmatched bases: 3. The CDR3 spans 14 residues. CDR3 DNA sequence: TGTGCCAGCAGGACGGGGGGGGCCTACAATGAGCAGTTCTTC. Amino acid sequence: CASRTGGAYNEQFF.

CDR3 region: CASSSEESSYNEQFF. CDR3 in DNA: TGTGCCAGCTCATCGGAAGAGAGCTCCTACAATGAGCAGTTCTTC. The V and J genes are TRBV18 and TRBJ2-1; D is undetermined. V lost 5 bases and J lost 0, with 11 bases in between. Looked up from germline, CDR1 is KGHSH and CDR2 is LQKENI. The CDR3 sequence is 15 residues long.

V usage is TRBV2 and J usage is TRBJ1-1; 9 nucleotides line up with TRBD1. CDR1 is SNHLY, CDR2 FYNNEI, per germline. The CDR3 has 15 residues. V lost 5 bases, J lost 0 bases, and 4 bases stayed unmatched. DNA for the CDR3: TGTGCCAGCAGTAAACAGGGGGCTGTGAACACTGAAGCTTTCTTT. The encoded protein is CASSKQGAVNTEAFF.

V and J are TRBV28 and TRBJ1-4, with 8 bases aligning to TRBD1. V was clipped by 4 bases and J by 0 bases; unmatched bases: 4. Per germline, CDR1 MDHEN and CDR2 SYDVKM. The CDR3 runs to 16 residues. CDR3 amino acids: CASSSQGGATNEKLFF. CDR3 bases: TGTGCCAGCAGTTCACAGGGGGGGGCAACTAATGAAAAACTGTTTTTT. The full variable domain, with the rest looked up from reference TRBV28 and TRBJ1-4, is DVKVTQSSRYLVKRTGEKVFLECVQDMDHENMFWYRQDPGLGLRLIYFSYDVKMKEKGDIPEGYSVSREKKERFSLILESASTNQTSMYLCASSSQGGATNEKLFFGSGTQLSVL.

The rearrangement joins TRBV4-2 to TRBJ2-1; 9 nucleotides line up with TRBD2. The CDR3 spans 13 residues. Germline-derived CDR1 and CDR2 are LGHNA and YNFKEQ. The junction had 4 bases not matched to a gene; V was cut back by 0 bases and J by 13 bases. CDR3 region: CASSQDGGLAQFF. In DNA form, the CDR3 reads TGTGCCAGCAGCCAAGATGGGGGACTAGCACAGTTCTTC.